This paragraph covers one T cell receptor beta chain sequence. Its specificity is not known. This entry belongs to a study of vaccination effects on CD4 cells after COVID-19. Subsequent to a culture period of under twelve days, CD4+ T cells were isolated. Participants got two doses of BNT162b2 or mRNA-1273 vaccine. Method: immunoSEQ multiplex PCR; TCRdb's copy keeps in-frame clones and lacks some. The sample yields about 45,000 clones, 55% to 75% seen once. This CDR3 comprises 16 residues. V dropped 3 bases and J dropped 1; count of bases not matched to a gene: 4. The germline V gene has CDR1 KGHDR and CDR2 SFDVKD.

The clonotype comes from a human donor who received a COVID-19 vaccine. The source was CD4+ T cells from PBMCs cultured without peptide, collected after COVID-19 vaccination. The chain has TRBV24-1 and TRBJ1-1; 10 bases fit TRBD1. DNA of the CDR3: TGTGCCACCAGTGATGGACAGGGGGGAAAGAACACTGAAGCTTTCTTT. It specifies CATSDGQGGKNTEAFF.